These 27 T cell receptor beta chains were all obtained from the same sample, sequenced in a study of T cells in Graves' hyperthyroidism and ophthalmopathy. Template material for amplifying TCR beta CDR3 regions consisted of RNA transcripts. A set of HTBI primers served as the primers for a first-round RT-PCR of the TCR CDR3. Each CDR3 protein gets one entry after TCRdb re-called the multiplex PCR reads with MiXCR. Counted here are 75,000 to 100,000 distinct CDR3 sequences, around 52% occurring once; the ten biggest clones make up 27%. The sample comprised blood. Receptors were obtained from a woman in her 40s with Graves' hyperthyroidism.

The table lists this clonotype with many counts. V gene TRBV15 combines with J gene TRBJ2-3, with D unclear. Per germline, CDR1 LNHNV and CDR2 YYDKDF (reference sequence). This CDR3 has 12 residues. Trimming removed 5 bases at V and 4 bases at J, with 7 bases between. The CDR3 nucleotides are TGTGCCACCAGCGTACAACCAGATACGCAGTATTTT. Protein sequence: CATSVQPDTQYF.

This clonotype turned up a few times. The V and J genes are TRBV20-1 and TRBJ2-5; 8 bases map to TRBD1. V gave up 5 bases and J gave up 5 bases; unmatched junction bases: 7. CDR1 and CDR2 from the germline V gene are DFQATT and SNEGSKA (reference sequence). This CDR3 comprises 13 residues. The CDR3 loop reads CSAPGTGLETQYF. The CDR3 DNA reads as TGCAGTGCTCCCGGGACAGGTCTGGAGACCCAGTACTTC.

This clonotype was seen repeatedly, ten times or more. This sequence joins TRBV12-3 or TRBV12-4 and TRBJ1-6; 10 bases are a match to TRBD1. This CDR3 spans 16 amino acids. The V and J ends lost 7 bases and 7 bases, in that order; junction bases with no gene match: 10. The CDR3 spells CASTRQGALKNSPLHF. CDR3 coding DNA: TGTGCCAGCACCAGACAGGGGGCGCTTAAGAATTCACCCCTCCACTTT.

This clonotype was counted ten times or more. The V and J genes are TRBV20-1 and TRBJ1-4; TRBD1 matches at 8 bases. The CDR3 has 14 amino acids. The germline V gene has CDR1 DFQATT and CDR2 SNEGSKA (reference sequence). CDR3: CSASRGQRNEKLFF. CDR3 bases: TGCAGCGCTTCCAGGGGGCAGAGGAATGAAAAACTGTTTTTT.

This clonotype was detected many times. The CDR3 region is CSAERDRGTEAFF. As DNA, the CDR3 is TGCAGTGCGGAGAGGGACAGGGGCACTGAAGCTTTCTTT. The chain uses TRBV20-1 and TRBJ1-1; TRBD1 matches 10 bases. V lost 6 bases and J lost 4; bases outside the gene matches: 5. Germline values: CDR1 DFQATT, CDR2 SNEGSKA (reference sequence). The CDR3 is 13 amino acids.

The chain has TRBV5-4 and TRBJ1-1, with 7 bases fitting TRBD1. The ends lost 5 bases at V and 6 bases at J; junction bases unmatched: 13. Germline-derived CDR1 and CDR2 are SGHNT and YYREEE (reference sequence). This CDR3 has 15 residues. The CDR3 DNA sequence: TGTGCCAGCAGTTCCCACAGGGGAGATTTTGCTGAAGCTTTCTTT. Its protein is CASSSHRGDFAEAFF.

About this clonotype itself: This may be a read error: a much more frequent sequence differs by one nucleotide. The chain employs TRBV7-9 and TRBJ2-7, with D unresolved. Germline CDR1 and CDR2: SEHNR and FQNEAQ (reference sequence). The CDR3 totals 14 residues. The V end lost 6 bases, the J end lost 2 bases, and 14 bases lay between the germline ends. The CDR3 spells CASRPLAITYEQYF. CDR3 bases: TGTGCCAGCAGGCCTCTGGCGATCACCTACGAGCAGTACTTC. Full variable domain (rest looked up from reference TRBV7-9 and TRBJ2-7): DTGVSQNPRHKITKRGQNVTFRCDPISEHNRLYWYRQTLGQGPEFLTYFQNEAQLEKSRLLSDRFSAERPKGSFSTLEIQRTEQGDSAMYLCASRPLAITYEQYFGPGTRLTVT.

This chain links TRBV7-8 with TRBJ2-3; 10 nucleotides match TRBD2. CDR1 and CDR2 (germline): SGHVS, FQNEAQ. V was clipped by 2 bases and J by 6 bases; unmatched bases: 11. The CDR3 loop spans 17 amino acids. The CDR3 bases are TGTGCCAGCAGCTTACAACCTCTAGCGGGAGTGAGGGATACGCAGTATTTT. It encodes CASSLQPLAGVRDTQYF.

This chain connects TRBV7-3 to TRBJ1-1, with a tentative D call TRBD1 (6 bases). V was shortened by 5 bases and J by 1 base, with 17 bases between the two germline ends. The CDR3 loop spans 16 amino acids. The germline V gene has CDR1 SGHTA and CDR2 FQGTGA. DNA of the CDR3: TGTGCCAGCAGCCTCCTCTCGGGACACGCGAACACTGAAGCTTTCTTT. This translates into CASSLLSGHANTEAFF.

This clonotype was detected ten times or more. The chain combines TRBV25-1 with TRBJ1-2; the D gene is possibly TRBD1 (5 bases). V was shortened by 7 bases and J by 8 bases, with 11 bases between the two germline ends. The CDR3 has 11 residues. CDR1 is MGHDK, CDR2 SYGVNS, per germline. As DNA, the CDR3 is TGTGCCAGCAAAGACAGTGGAGGCTACACCTTC. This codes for CASKDSGGYTF.

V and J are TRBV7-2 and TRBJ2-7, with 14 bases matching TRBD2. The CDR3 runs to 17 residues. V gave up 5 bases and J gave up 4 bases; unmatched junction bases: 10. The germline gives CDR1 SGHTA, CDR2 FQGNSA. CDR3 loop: CASSPIRTSGRIYEQYF. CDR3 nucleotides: TGTGCCAGCAGCCCGATCCGGACTAGCGGGAGGATATACGAGCAGTACTTC.

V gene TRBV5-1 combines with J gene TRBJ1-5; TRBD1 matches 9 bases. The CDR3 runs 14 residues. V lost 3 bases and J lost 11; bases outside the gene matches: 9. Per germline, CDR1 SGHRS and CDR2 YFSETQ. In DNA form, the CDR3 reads TGCGCCAGCAGCTCTCCGGGACAGGGAGAGACCCAGCATTTT. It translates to CASSSPGQGETQHF.

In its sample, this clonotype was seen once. The CDR3 here is CSGQAGTAETQYF. The CDR3 bases are TGCAGCGGTCAAGCAGGGACAGCGGAGACCCAGTACTTC. This sequence joins TRBV29-1 and TRBJ2-5, with 7 nucleotides matching TRBD1. The CDR3 runs to 13 residues. The V gene's germline CDR1 is SQVTM and CDR2 ANQGSEA. The junction had 10 bases not matched to a gene; V was cut back by 7 bases and J by 5 bases.

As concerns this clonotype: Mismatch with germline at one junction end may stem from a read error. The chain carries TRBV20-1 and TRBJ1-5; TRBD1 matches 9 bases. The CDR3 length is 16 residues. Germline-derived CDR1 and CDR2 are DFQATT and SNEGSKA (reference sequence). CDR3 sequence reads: CSAGESGTGNNQPQHF. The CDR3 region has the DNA TGCAGTGCTGGAGAGTCCGGGACAGGGAACAATCAGCCCCAGCATTTT.

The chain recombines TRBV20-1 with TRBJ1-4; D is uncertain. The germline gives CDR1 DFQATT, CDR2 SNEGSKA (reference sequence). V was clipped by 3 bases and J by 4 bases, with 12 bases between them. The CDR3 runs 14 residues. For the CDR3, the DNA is TGCAGTGCTAGCAAGGACGGAATTAATGAAAAACTGTTTTTT. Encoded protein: CSASKDGINEKLFF.

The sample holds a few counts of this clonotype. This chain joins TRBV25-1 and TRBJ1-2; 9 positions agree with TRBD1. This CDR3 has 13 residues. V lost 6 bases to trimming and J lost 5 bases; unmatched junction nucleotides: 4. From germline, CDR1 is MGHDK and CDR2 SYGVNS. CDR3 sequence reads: CASRTGGEYGYTF. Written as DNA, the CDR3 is TGTGCCAGCAGAACAGGGGGCGAGTATGGCTACACCTTC.

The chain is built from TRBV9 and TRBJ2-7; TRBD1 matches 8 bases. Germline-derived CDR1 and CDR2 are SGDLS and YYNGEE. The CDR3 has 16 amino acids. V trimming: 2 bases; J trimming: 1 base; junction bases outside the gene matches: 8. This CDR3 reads CASSVQGAGQSYEQYF. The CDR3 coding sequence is TGTGCCAGCAGCGTCCAGGGGGCGGGACAGTCCTACGAGCAGTACTTC. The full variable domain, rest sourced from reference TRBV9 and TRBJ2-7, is DSGVTQTPKHLITATGQRVTLRCSPRSGDLSVYWYQQSLDQGLQFLIQYYNGEERAKGNILERFSAQQFPDLHSELNLSSLELGDSALYFCASSVQGAGQSYEQYFGPGTRLTVT.

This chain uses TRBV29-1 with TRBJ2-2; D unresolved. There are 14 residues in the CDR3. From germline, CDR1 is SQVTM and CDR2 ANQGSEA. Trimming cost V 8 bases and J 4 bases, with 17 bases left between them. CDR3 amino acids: CSIPSGRPTGELFF. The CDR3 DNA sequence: TGCAGCATTCCTTCAGGCAGGCCCACCGGGGAGCTGTTTTTT.

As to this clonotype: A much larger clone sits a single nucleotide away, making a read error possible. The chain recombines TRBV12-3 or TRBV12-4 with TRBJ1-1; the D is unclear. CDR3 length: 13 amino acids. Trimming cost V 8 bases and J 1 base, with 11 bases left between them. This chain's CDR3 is CASLQRENTEAFF. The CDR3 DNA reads TGTGCCAGCTTGCAAAGGGAGAACACTGAAGCTTTCTTT.

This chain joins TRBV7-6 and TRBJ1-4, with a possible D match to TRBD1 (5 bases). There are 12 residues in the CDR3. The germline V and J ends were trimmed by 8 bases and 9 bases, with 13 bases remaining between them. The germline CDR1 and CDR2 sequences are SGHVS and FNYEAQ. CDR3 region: CASARGRKKLFF. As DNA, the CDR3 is TGTGCCAGCGCTCGGGGGAGGAAAAAACTGTTTTTT.

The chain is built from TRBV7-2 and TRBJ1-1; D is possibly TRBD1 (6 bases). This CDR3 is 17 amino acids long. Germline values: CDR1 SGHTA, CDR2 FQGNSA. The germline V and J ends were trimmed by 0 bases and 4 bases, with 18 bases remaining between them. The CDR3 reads CASSLARGARLGTEAFF. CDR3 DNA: TGTGCCAGCAGCTTAGCGCGGGGGGCGCGGTTGGGCACTGAAGCTTTCTTT.

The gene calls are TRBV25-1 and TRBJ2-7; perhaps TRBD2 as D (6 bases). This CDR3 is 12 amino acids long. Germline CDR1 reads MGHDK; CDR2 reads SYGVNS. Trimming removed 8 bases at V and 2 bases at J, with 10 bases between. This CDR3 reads CASVPGAYEQYF. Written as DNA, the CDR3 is TGTGCCAGCGTCCCGGGAGCCTACGAGCAGTACTTC.

The CDR3 coding sequence is TGTGCCAGCAGCAGACCGGTCATGCGGTCACCCCTCCACTTT. Encoded protein: CASSRPVMRSPLHF. This rearrangement joins TRBV7-1 to TRBJ1-6, with D unclear. TRBV7-1 is an open reading frame, and its role is uncertain. The germline V and J ends were trimmed by 5 bases and 10 bases, with 15 bases remaining between them. The CDR3 runs 14 residues.

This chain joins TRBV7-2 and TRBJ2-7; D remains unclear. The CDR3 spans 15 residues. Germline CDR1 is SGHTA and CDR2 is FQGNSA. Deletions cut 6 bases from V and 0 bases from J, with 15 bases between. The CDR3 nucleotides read TGTGCCAGCAGTTACTCGAGACAATCCTCCTACGAGCAGTACTTC. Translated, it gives CASSYSRQSSYEQYF.

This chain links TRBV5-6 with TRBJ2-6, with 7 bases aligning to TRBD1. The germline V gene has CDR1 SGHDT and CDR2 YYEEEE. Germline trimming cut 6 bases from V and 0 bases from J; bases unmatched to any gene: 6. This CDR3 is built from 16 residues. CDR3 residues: CASTRGQRSGANVLTF. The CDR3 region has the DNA TGTGCCAGCACCAGGGGACAGCGCTCTGGGGCCAACGTCCTGACTTTC.

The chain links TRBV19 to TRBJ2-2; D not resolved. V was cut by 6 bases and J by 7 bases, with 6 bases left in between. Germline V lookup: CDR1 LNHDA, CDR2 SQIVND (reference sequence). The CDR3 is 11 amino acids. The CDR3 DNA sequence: TGTGCCAGTAGGCGATTCGGGGAGCTGTTTTTT. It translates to CASRRFGELFF.

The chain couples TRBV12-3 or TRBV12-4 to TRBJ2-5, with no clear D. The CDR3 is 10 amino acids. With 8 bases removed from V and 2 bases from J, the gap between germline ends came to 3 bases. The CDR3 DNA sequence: TGTGCCAGCGGGCAAGAGACCCAGTACTTC. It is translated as CASGQETQYF.